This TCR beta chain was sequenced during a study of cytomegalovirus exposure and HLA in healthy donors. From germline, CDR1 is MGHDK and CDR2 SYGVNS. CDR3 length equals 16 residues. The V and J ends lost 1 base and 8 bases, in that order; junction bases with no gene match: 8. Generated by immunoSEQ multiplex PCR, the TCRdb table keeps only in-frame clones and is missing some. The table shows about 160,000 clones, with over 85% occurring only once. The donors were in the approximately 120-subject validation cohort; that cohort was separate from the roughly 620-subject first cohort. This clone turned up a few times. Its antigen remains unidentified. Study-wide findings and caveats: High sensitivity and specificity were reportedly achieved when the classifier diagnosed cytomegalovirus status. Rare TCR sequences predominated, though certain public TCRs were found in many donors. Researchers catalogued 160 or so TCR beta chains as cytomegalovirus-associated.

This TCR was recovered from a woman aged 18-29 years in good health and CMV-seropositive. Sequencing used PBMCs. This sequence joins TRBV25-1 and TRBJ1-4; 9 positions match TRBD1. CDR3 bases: TGTGCCAGCAGTGAATTCCACGGGACAGGGAAAGAAAAACTGTTTTTT. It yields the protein CASSEFHGTGKEKLFF.